This TCR beta chain was sequenced in a study of cytomegalovirus exposure and HLA in healthy donors. Unmatched junction bases numbered 10, after V lost 0 bases and J lost 8 bases. The CDR3 spans 16 residues. Per germline, CDR1 SGHKS and CDR2 YYEKEE (reference sequence). Donors were nominally healthy when sampled, though unrecorded immune exposures were likely. Use of 60 Vbeta and 13 Jbeta primers characterized the PCR. Method: immunoSEQ multiplex PCR; TCRdb's copy keeps in-frame clones and lacks some. This repertoire shows around 130,000 clones, around 74% found once; its top ten account for over 5%. Regarding the study as a whole: An ancestry cluster, one associated with Asian ancestry, reportedly showed fewer N-insertions than the approximately 650-donor mean in a later analysis.

About this clone itself: Its matching antigen is unknown.

This rearrangement joins TRBV5-5 to TRBJ1-2, with 10 bases lining up with TRBD1. The clonotype was recovered from a man aged 40-49 years in good health and CMV-seropositive. The sequenced sample was PBMCs. CDR3 DNA: TGTGCCAGCAGCTTGGGGTCGACAGGGGGCCGGGGAGGCTACACCTTC. This gives the protein CASSLGSTGGRGGYTF.